A selection of T cell receptor beta chains follows, all from one sample in a study of Tregs in tolerant kidney transplant recipients. This table comes from immunoSEQ multiplex PCR, and its TCRdb copy is limited to in-frame clones, with some not included. The sample includes about 90,000 clones, roughly 93% seen only once; the top ten take 1.6%. Sequences were derived from CD4+ T cells from blood (PBMCs), sampled 12 months after the transplant. The source is a human patient who received a combined kidney and bone marrow transplant. Some of the T cells may derive from the graft donor. CDR3s include the opening cysteine and the closing phenylalanine or tryptophan. D genes are given only for firm matches. Where a row states a size, it is once, few, many or the class of an expanded clone; other rows omit it.

J: TRBJ1-2; D: TRBD1; length: 18; size: NA; V: TRBV5-1; DNA: TGCGCCAGCAGCTTTGGTCCCGGACAGGGTCGTGAATACTATGGCTACACCTTC; CDR3: CASSFGPGQGREYYGYTF
J: TRBJ1-5; D: NA; length: 18; size: few; V: TRBV4-2; DNA: TGTGCCAGCAGCCAAGATAGGGGGGGTTCGGGGGGCGGTCAGCCCCAGCATTTT; CDR3: CASSQDRGGSGGGQPQHF
J: TRBJ2-7; D: TRBD2; length: 16; size: NA; V: TRBV15; DNA: TGTGCCACCAGCAGAGTAAAACTAGCGGGGGCTTACGAGCAGTACTTC; CDR3: CATSRVKLAGAYEQYF
J: TRBJ2-7; D: TRBD1; length: 14; size: NA; V: TRBV18; DNA: TGTGCCAGCTCCCCGACAGGGAAAGACTACGAGCAGTACTTC; CDR3: CASSPTGKDYEQYF
J: TRBJ1-2; D: TRBD1; length: 16; size: NA; V: TRBV9; DNA: TGTGCCAGCAGCGTAACAGACAGGGGGGCTAACTATGGCTACACCTTC; CDR3: CASSVTDRGANYGYTF
J: TRBJ2-7; D: TRBD2; length: 14; size: NA; V: TRBV4-2; DNA: TGTGCCAGCAGCCAAGTAGGACTAGCCTACGAGCAGTACTTC; CDR3: CASSQVGLAYEQYF
J: TRBJ2-5; D: TRBD2; length: 15; size: NA; V: TRBV11-3; DNA: TGTGCCAGCAGCACGCGTAGCGGGATAAGAGAGACCCAGTACTTC; CDR3: CASSTRSGIRETQYF
J: TRBJ2-3; D: TRBD1; length: 15; size: NA; V: TRBV9; DNA: TGTGCCAGCAGCAAACAGGGGAATTCTGAAGATACGCAGTATTTT; CDR3: CASSKQGNSEDTQYF
J: TRBJ2-3; D: TRBD2; length: 16; size: NA; V: TRBV10-3; DNA: TGTGCCATCAGTCCTGCTAGCGGGAGCAGCACAGATACGCAGTATTTT; CDR3: CAISPASGSSTDTQYF
J: TRBJ2-3; D: TRBD2; length: 15; size: NA; V: TRBV10-3; DNA: TGTGCCATCAAATCACTAGCGGGAGGGTCAGATACGCAGTATTTT; CDR3: CAIKSLAGGSDTQYF
J: TRBJ1-1; D: TRBD1; length: 15; size: once; V: TRBV9; DNA: TGTGCCAGCAGCCCACAACAGGGGGGACACACTGAAGCTTTCTTT; CDR3: CASSPQQGGHTEAFF
J: TRBJ2-5; D: TRBD2; length: 14; size: NA; V: TRBV18; DNA: TGTGCCAGCTCACCGCGGGAGGGAGCGGAGACCCAGTACTTC; CDR3: CASSPREGAETQYF